The next 3 T cell receptor beta chains were all read from a single sample in a study of cytomegalovirus exposure and HLA in healthy donors. The PCR made use of 60 Vbeta and 13 Jbeta primers. The assay was immunoSEQ multiplex PCR, and TCRdb's table has in-frame clones only and misses some. The sample includes about 160,000 clones, roughly two thirds of them seen just once. The sample consisted of PBMCs. The source is a woman between 25 and 40 years old in good health and CMV-seronegative.

The rearrangement uses TRBV2 and TRBJ2-7; 8 bases line up with TRBD2. Trimming at V came to 4 bases and at J to 5 bases, leaving 4 bases not matched to a gene. There are 13 residues in the CDR3. Germline CDR1 and CDR2: SNHLY and FYNNEI. The CDR3, as DNA: TGTGCCAGCAGTGTAGAGCGGGAGAACGAGCAGTACTTC. Protein sequence: CASSVERENEQYF.

The J gene is TRBJ2-1, the V gene TRBV5-1; D is ambiguous. This CDR3 comprises 13 residues. CDR1 is SGHRS, CDR2 YFSETQ, per germline. Trimming shortened V by 0 bases and J by 5 bases, and 6 bases separated the two germline ends. The CDR3 here is CASSLVVDNEQFF. The CDR3 DNA reads as TGCGCCAGCAGCTTGGTAGTCGACAATGAGCAGTTCTTC.

This clone appeared a single time. The V and J genes are TRBV11-3 and TRBJ2-5; D call uncertain. The CDR3 is made up of 12 amino acids. Trimming removed 4 bases at V and 5 bases at J, with 8 bases between. Looked up from germline, CDR1 is SGHNT and CDR2 is YENEEA. CDR3 sequence (DNA): TGTGCCAGCAGCTCTAGTTCCGAGACCCAGTACTTC. Its translation is CASSSSSETQYF. Filled out from reference TRBV11-3 and TRBJ2-5, the complete variable domain reads EAGVVQSPRYKIIEKKQPVAFWCNPISGHNTLYWYLQNLGQGPELLIRYENEEAVDDSQLPKDRFSAERLKGVDSTLKIQPAELGDSAVYLCASSSSSETQYFGPGTRLLVL.